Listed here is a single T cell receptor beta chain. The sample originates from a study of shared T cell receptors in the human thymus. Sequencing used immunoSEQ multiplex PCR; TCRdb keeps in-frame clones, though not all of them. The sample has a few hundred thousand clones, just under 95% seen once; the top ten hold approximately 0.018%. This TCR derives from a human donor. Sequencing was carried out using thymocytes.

The CDR3, as DNA: TGTGCCAGCAGCCAAGACTGCTCTAGCACAGATACGCAGTATTTT. It translates to CASSQDCSSTDTQYF. V usage is TRBV14 and J usage is TRBJ2-3; D unresolved. The V end lost 0 bases, the J end lost 0 bases, and 7 bases lay between the germline ends. Germline assignment: CDR1 SGHDN and CDR2 FVKESK. There are 15 residues in the CDR3.